This T cell receptor beta chain stems from a study of blood T cell repertoires in COVID-19. Profiled with immunoSEQ multiplex PCR; TCRdb holds only in-frame clones, not every one. The table lists roughly 120,000 clones, around 86% of them singletons. The CDR3 contains 14 residues. With 7 bases clipped from V and 8 bases from J, the junction kept 8 bases outside the gene matches. Germline CDR1 MNHEY, CDR2 SVGAGI. This TCR came from an older man with acute or convalescent COVID-19. This rearrangement joins TRBV6-5 to TRBJ1-5, with 10 nucleotides matching TRBD1. The material sequenced was peripheral blood. The CDR3 loop reads CASTPGQGTEPQHF. DNA of the CDR3: TGTGCCAGCACTCCGGGACAGGGGACGGAGCCCCAGCATTTT.